These 3 T cell receptor beta chains share one sample of origin, sequenced in a study of shared clonotypes between healthy human individuals. Here immunoSEQ multiplex PCR was the method, and the copy in TCRdb shows in-frame clones only, minus some. The repertoire consists of hundreds of thousands of clones, with under 80% occurring once and the leading ten covering more than 1.5%. Material: memory CD4+ T cells sorted from blood. As to subset: CD45RA-negative fraction. These receptors were collected from a woman aged 25 to 39 in good health.

V and J are TRBV5-1 and TRBJ1-3; TRBD1 might be the D (6 bases). CDR1 SGHRS and CDR2 YFSETQ come from the germline V gene. CDR3 length: 13 residues. Trimming removed 4 bases from V and 4 bases from J, with 9 bases in between. The CDR3 reads CASSPGHGNTIYF. The CDR3 nucleotides are TGCGCCAGCAGCCCGGGACACGGAAACACCATATATTTT. Full variable domain (rest looked up from reference TRBV5-1 and TRBJ1-3): KAGVTQTPRYLIKTRGQQVTLSCSPISGHRSVSWYQQTPGQGLQFLFEYFSETQRNKGNFPGRFSGRQFSNSRSEMNVSTLELGDSALYLCASSPGHGNTIYFGEGSWLTVV.

The gene calls are TRBV19 and TRBJ2-7; no firm D call. Germline V gene sequence: CDR1 LNHDA, CDR2 SQIVND (reference sequence). This CDR3 is built from 15 residues. Trimming left V 6 bases short and J 0 bases short, with 15 bases between. The CDR3 here is CASSRSDGVSYEQYF. CDR3 bases: TGTGCCAGTAGCCGGTCTGATGGGGTCTCCTACGAGCAGTACTTC. The entire variable domain, with the rest obtained from reference TRBV19 and TRBJ2-7, is as follows: DGGITQSPKYLFRKEGQNVTLSCEQNLNHDAMYWYRQDPGQGLRLIYYSQIVNDFQKGDIAEGYSVSREKKESFPLTVTSAQKNPTAFYLCASSRSDGVSYEQYFGPGTRLTVT.

The chain joins TRBV14 to TRBJ1-1; possible D gene TRBD1, 5 bases. Trimming removed 2 bases at V and 3 bases at J, with 13 bases between. Per germline, CDR1 SGHDN and CDR2 FVKESK. This CDR3 is built from 15 residues. The CDR3 DNA sequence: TGTGCCAGCAGCCAACTAGACAGACGATACACTGAAGCTTTCTTT. The encoded protein is CASSQLDRRYTEAFF.